These 30 T cell receptor beta chains came from one sample sequenced in a study of CD8 T cells in ankylosing spondylitis. One entry per CDR3 protein, called by TCRdb with MiXCR from the 5' RACE reads. Counted here are roughly 160,000 distinct CDR3 sequences, roughly 10% occurring once; the ten biggest clones make up 25% to 35%. The sequenced sample was blood, either unsorted or a sorted T cell fraction (not recorded which). The receptor set was obtained from a male donor with ankylosing spondylitis or in good health (not recorded which).

Many counts were recorded for this clonotype. This chain links TRBV5-1 with TRBJ2-1; perhaps TRBD2 as D (5 bases). The V and J ends lost 1 base and 0 bases respectively, with 11 bases between them. This CDR3 region has 16 residues. In germline, CDR1 is SGHRS, CDR2 YFSETQ. The CDR3 region is CASSLRVASSYNEQFF. The CDR3 DNA reads TGCGCCAGCAGCTTGCGGGTAGCGAGCTCCTACAATGAGCAGTTCTTC. Combining the CDR3 with reference TRBV5-1 and TRBJ2-1 gives the whole variable domain KAGVTQTPRYLIKTRGQQVTLSCSPISGHRSVSWYQQTPGQGLQFLFEYFSETQRNKGNFPGRFSGRQFSNSRSEMNVSTLELGDSALYLCASSLRVASSYNEQFFGPGTRLTVL.

This clonotype was counted many times. The V call is TRBV27, the J call TRBJ1-1, with 10 bases matching TRBD1. Germline CDR1 is MNHEY and CDR2 is SMNVEV (reference sequence). The length of the CDR3 is 14 residues. Germline trimming cut 3 bases from V and 10 bases from J; bases unmatched to any gene: 8. The chain's CDR3 is CASSFSDRGHGAFF. Here the CDR3 DNA reads TGTGCCAGCAGTTTCTCCGACAGGGGGCATGGAGCTTTCTTT.

This clonotype was picked up many times. This chain links TRBV5-6 with TRBJ2-7; tentatively, D is TRBD1 (6 bases). Per the germline V gene, CDR1 is SGHDT and CDR2 is YYEEEE. V was clipped by 6 bases and J by 0 bases, with 10 bases between them. The CDR3 runs 13 residues. As DNA, the CDR3 is TGTGCCAGCACTGGACAGAGCTCCTACGAGCAGTACTTC. Amino acids: CASTGQSSYEQYF.

At least ten counts were recorded for this clonotype. In DNA form, the CDR3 reads TGTGCCAGCAGGTTCACAGATACGCAGTATTTT. Translation gives CASRFTDTQYF. The chain links TRBV6-5 to TRBJ2-3; D gene unclear. V lost 6 bases, J lost 2 bases, and 3 bases lay in between. Germline V gives CDR1 MNHEY, CDR2 SVGAGI. This CDR3 spans 11 amino acids.

This rearrangement joins TRBV5-6 to TRBJ2-3; 10 positions match TRBD2. Germline loops: CDR1 SGHDT, CDR2 YYEEEE. The CDR3 sequence is 20 residues long. The V and J ends lost 0 bases and 2 bases, in that order; junction bases with no gene match: 15. CDR3 nucleotide sequence: TGTGCCAGCAGCTTGGCCGTGGTAGCGGGAGGCCCAAGGGCCACAGATACGCAGTATTTT. It encodes CASSLAVVAGGPRATDTQYF.

This clonotype was counted ten times or more. The chain uses TRBV6-1 and TRBJ1-1; perhaps TRBD1 as D (6 bases). CDR1 and CDR2 from the germline V gene are MNHNS and SASEGT. Trimming shortened V by 6 bases and J by 4 bases, and 15 bases separated the two germline ends. The CDR3 length is 14 residues. CDR3 in amino acids: CASSLKGGVTEAFF. The CDR3 nucleotides are TGTGCCAGCAGCCTTAAGGGGGGGGTCACTGAAGCTTTCTTT.

This clonotype occurred many times. CDR3 sequence (DNA): TGTGCCAGCAGCGTGGCAGGGCGTGACACTGAAGCTTTCTTT. Residues: CASSVAGRDTEAFF. V usage is TRBV9 and J usage is TRBJ1-1, with D tentatively TRBD1 (5 bases). Deletions cut 2 bases from V and 3 bases from J, with 11 bases between. Germline CDR1 SGDLS, CDR2 YYNGEE. The length of the CDR3 is 14 residues.

There are many counts of this clonotype. This rearrangement joins TRBV5-1 to TRBJ2-5, with a possible D match to TRBD1 (6 bases). Germline CDR1 is SGHRS and CDR2 is YFSETQ. CDR3 length equals 14 residues. The V gene lost 0 bases and the J gene lost 2 bases, with 8 bases spanning the gap. Here the CDR3 DNA reads TGCGCCAGCAGCTTGGGACAGGTACAAGAGACCCAGTACTTC. Protein: CASSLGQVQETQYF.

V is TRBV7-2 and J is TRBJ2-1, with TRBD1 matching 8 bases. This CDR3 region has 14 residues. CDR1 is SGHTA, CDR2 FQGNSA, per germline. The junction had 5 bases not matched to a gene; V was cut back by 2 bases and J by 8 bases. CDR3 in amino acids: CASSLTRGRDEQFF. Here the CDR3 DNA reads TGTGCCAGCAGCTTAACCAGGGGGCGTGATGAGCAGTTCTTC.

The rearrangement joins TRBV6-4 to TRBJ2-2; 7 bases match TRBD2. The germline CDR1 and CDR2 sequences are MRHNA and SNTAGT. The CDR3 extends over 13 amino acids. J gave up 4 bases and V 6 bases, and 2 bases lay outside the gene matches. In DNA form, the CDR3 reads TGTGCCAGCAGGGGGGGGTCCACCGGGGAGCTGTTTTTT. It codes for CASRGGSTGELFF.

This clonotype has a count of ten or more. The CDR3 region has the DNA TGTGCCAGCAGTTACTATGTTCCAGGGCCGAACACCGGGGAGCTGTTTTTT. It yields the protein CASSYYVPGPNTGELFF. This chain connects TRBV6-5 to TRBJ2-2; TRBD1 might be the D (5 bases). The CDR3 is 17 residues long. Germline-derived CDR1 and CDR2 are MNHEY and SVGAGI. With 1 base removed from V and 0 bases from J, the gap between germline ends came to 12 bases.

This clonotype was detected only a few times. The chain combines TRBV25-1 with TRBJ2-5, with 9 bases aligning to TRBD2. This CDR3 is 15 amino acids long. With V trimmed by 8 bases and J by 10 bases, 17 bases remained unmatched. Germline V CDR1 and CDR2: MGHDK, SYGVNS. The CDR3 here is CASDDSGSWFGGQYF. In DNA form, the CDR3 reads TGTGCCAGCGATGATAGCGGGAGCTGGTTTGGGGGCCAGTACTTC.

This clonotype was recorded a few times. The chain links TRBV3-1 to TRBJ1-2; D gene unclear. Germline V gene lookup returns CDR1 LGHDT and CDR2 YNNKEL (reference sequence). V lost 3 bases to trimming and J lost 2 bases, with 22 bases between them. This CDR3 region has 18 residues. The CDR3 here is CASSQNAAGDGINYGYTF. The DNA of the CDR3 is TGTGCCAGCAGCCAGAACGCCGCCGGAGACGGGATAAACTATGGCTACACCTTC.

The V gene is TRBV11-2, the J gene TRBJ2-3; possible D gene TRBD1, 6 bases. The length of the CDR3 is 15 residues. The germline V gene encodes CDR1 SGHAT and CDR2 FQNNGV. Trimming shortened V by 5 bases and J by 0 bases, and 12 bases separated the two germline ends. In DNA, the CDR3 is TGTGCCAGCAGCCAAATAGGACAGAGCACAGATACGCAGTATTTT. It specifies CASSQIGQSTDTQYF. Filled out from reference TRBV11-2 and TRBJ2-3, the complete variable domain reads EAGVAQSPRYKIIEKRQSVAFWCNPISGHATLYWYQQILGQGPKLLIQFQNNGVVDDSQLPKDRFSAERLKGVDSTLKIQPAKLEDSAVYLCASSQIGQSTDTQYFGPGTRLTVL.

This clonotype was picked up many times. The V call is TRBV29-1, the J call TRBJ2-3; TRBD1 matches at 11 bases. The CDR3 contains 13 residues. The junction had 5 bases not matched to a gene; V was cut back by 7 bases and J by 5 bases. Germline V lookup: CDR1 SQVTM, CDR2 ANQGSEA. Here the CDR3 reads CSARDRGKDTQYF. In DNA, the CDR3 is TGCAGCGCCCGGGACAGGGGGAAAGATACGCAGTATTTT.

V usage is TRBV29-1 and J usage is TRBJ2-5; 10 nucleotides agree with TRBD1. The CDR3 length is 15 residues. Germline CDR1 and CDR2: SQVTM and ANQGSEA. V lost 1 base to trimming and J lost 0 bases; unmatched junction nucleotides: 2. The CDR3 nucleotides are TGCAGCGTTGAAGGGGACAGGGGACACCAAGAGACCCAGTACTTC. Translating it yields CSVEGDRGHQETQYF.

This clonotype was picked up many times. The CDR3 is CASRSGGPSQETQYF. CDR3 in DNA: TGTGCCAGCAGGAGCGGGGGGCCCTCCCAAGAGACCCAGTACTTC. The chain joins TRBV6-1 to TRBJ2-5, with 9 bases fitting TRBD2. Germline V gives CDR1 MNHNS, CDR2 SASEGT. With 6 bases clipped from V and 1 base from J, the junction kept 6 bases outside the gene matches. The CDR3 loop spans 15 amino acids.

The gene calls are TRBV7-2 and TRBJ1-2, with D uncertain. The germline CDR1 and CDR2 sequences are SGHTA and FQGNSA. The CDR3 runs 12 residues. Trimming removed 5 bases from V and 2 bases from J, with 6 bases in between. For the CDR3, the DNA is TGTGCCAGCAGCCCAGACAACTATGGCTACACCTTC. Translated: CASSPDNYGYTF.

J is TRBJ1-1 and V is TRBV6-1; no reliable D call. The CDR3 spans 11 residues. V gave up 2 bases and J gave up 4 bases, with 2 bases separating them. Germline-derived CDR1 and CDR2 are MNHNS and SASEGT. The CDR3 reads CASSESTEAFF. The DNA for the CDR3 is TGTGCCAGCAGTGAATCCACTGAAGCTTTCTTT.

This clonotype was seen repeatedly, ten times or more. The rearrangement links TRBV6-1 to TRBJ2-1, with TRBD2 matching 12 bases. With V trimmed by 5 bases and J by 0 bases, 8 bases remained unmatched. CDR3 length: 18 amino acids. CDR1 and CDR2 from the germline V gene are MNHNS and SASEGT. The CDR3 coding sequence is TGTGCCAGCAGTCCGACTAGCGGGGGAACTGGCTCCTACAATGAGCAGTTCTTC. This sequence encodes CASSPTSGGTGSYNEQFF.

The V and J genes are TRBV5-1 and TRBJ2-1; unclear D gene. Germline values: CDR1 SGHRS, CDR2 YFSETQ. V gave up 1 base and J gave up 4 bases, with 15 bases separating them. The CDR3 is made up of 16 amino acids. Here the CDR3 reads CASSLNLQVGYNEQFF. The CDR3 nucleotides are TGCGCCAGCAGCTTGAATCTGCAGGTCGGATACAATGAGCAGTTCTTC.

The sample holds many counts of this clonotype. The genes are TRBV5-6 and TRBJ2-4; no definite D call. CDR1 is SGHDT and CDR2 is YYEEEE in the germline V gene. V was pared by 3 bases and J by 2 bases, with 9 bases between. This CDR3 spans 14 amino acids. CDR3 nucleotides: TGTGCCAGCAGCTCCCCGGTCCCCAAAAACATTCAGTACTTC. Translation: CASSSPVPKNIQYF.

This clonotype was observed a few times. Relative to the germline gene, one junction end is altered; a read error may explain this. V usage is TRBV20-1 and J usage is TRBJ1-2; 9 bases line up with TRBD1. Germline values: CDR1 DFQATT, CDR2 SNEGSKA (reference sequence). CDR3 size: 17 residues. CDR3 protein: CCARAASGQGLDYGYTF. In DNA form, the CDR3 reads TGCTGTGCTAGAGCCGCAAGCGGACAGGGGTTGGACTATGGCTACACCTTC.

This clonotype was counted a single time. This chain connects TRBV27 to TRBJ2-3; tentative D call: TRBD1 (7 bases). CDR3 size: 17 residues. V was clipped by 4 bases and J by 1 base, with 18 bases between them. CDR1 and CDR2 from the germline V gene are MNHEY and SMNVEV (reference sequence). The CDR3 loop is CASSSPRRGRGTDTQYF. DNA of the CDR3: TGTGCCAGCAGTTCCCCGCGGAGGGGGCGCGGCACAGATACGCAGTATTTT.

This clonotype was picked up many times. The genes are TRBV3-1 and TRBJ2-7, with 9 positions matching TRBD2. Germline CDR1 LGHDT, CDR2 YNNKEL (reference sequence). The CDR3 totals 14 residues. The V and J ends lost 2 bases and 7 bases, in that order; junction bases with no gene match: 6. CDR3 DNA sequence: TGTGCCAGCAGCCAAAAAGCGGGAGGCGGAGAGCAGTACTTC. Amino acid sequence: CASSQKAGGGEQYF.

The chain uses TRBV6-1 and TRBJ2-2, with D perhaps TRBD1 (5 bases). The CDR3 has 16 residues. Trimming took off 7 bases at V and 4 bases at J, with 19 bases between the two ends. Germline CDR1 and CDR2: MNHNS and SASEGT. CDR3 nucleotides: TGTGCCAGCATCGGCGCAGATAGGGGTAGCACCGGGGAGCTGTTTTTT. Translated: CASIGADRGSTGELFF.

J is TRBJ1-1 and V is TRBV11-2, with a tentative D call TRBD1 (5 bases). The CDR3 contains 15 residues. Trimming left V 5 bases short and J 1 base short, with 14 bases between. Germline V lookup: CDR1 SGHAT, CDR2 FQNNGV. The CDR3 coding sequence is TGTGCCAGCAGCCTAGCCCAACAGGCGAACACTGAAGCTTTCTTT. Residues: CASSLAQQANTEAFF.

This clonotype was seen more than once but under ten times. A much larger clone lies a single base off, so this may be a read error. The chain is built from TRBV7-2 and TRBJ2-3; D is unclear. CDR1 is SGHTA and CDR2 is FQGNSA in the germline V gene. V was trimmed by 0 bases and J by 5 bases, leaving 12 bases between them. The CDR3 contains 15 residues. This CDR3 is CASSLAGRYIDTQYF. DNA of the CDR3: TGTGCCAGCAGCTTAGCGGGCAGATACATAGATACGCAGTATTTT.

The rearrangement joins TRBV12-2 to TRBJ2-3; the table's D call TRBD1 went unverified against the DNA. TRBV12-2 is described as a pseudogene. The CDR3 covers 19 residues. The CDR3 nucleotides read TGTGCAAGTCGCTTACCAGCGGGACAGGGGGCGATTCCTACAGATACGCAGTATTTT. This encodes CASRLPAGQGAIPTDTQYF.

The chain couples TRBV3-1 to TRBJ1-1, with D unclear. Trimming removed 0 bases at V and 8 bases at J, with 7 bases between. This CDR3 is built from 12 residues. Germline values: CDR1 LGHDT, CDR2 YNNKEL (reference sequence). The CDR3 DNA sequence: TGTGCCAGCAGCCAAGATTCGAAGGAAGCTTTCTTT. Translating gives CASSQDSKEAFF. The entire variable domain, with the rest obtained from reference TRBV3-1 and TRBJ1-1, is as follows: DTAVSQTPKYLVTQMGNDKSIKCEQNLGHDTMYWYKQDSKKFLKIMFSYNNKELIINETVPNRFSPKSPDKAHLNLHINSLELGDSAVYFCASSQDSKEAFFGQGTRLTVV.